What follows are 17 T cell receptor beta chains derived from one specimen sequenced in a study of blood T cell repertoires in COVID-19 (dated by TCRdb to the early 2020s). Library prep was done by the immunoSEQ multiplex PCR assay. What TCRdb holds here is the immuneACCESS table cut down to in-frame rearrangements. Part of the clones is not present; checked against another copy, under half of the missing clones reflect an unresolved V gene, and the others are unexplained. The sample includes over 45,000 clones, with 91% observed a single time. The ten largest clones take up roughly 9% of the sample. Sequenced material: peripheral blood. Receptors were obtained from a human donor in a cohort sampled during active COVID-19.

V usage is TRBV28 and J usage is TRBJ2-7; the match to TRBD2 covers 8 bases. The CDR3 loop spans 17 amino acids. CDR1 and CDR2 from the germline V gene are MDHEN and SYDVKM. With V trimmed by 5 bases and J by 2 bases, 14 bases remained unmatched. CDR3: CASSLPLGSGITYEQYF. The CDR3 DNA follows: TGTGCCAGCAGTCTCCCCCTGGGTAGCGGGATAACCTACGAGCAGTACTTC.

J is TRBJ2-2 and V is TRBV5-4; D perhaps matches TRBD1 (6 bases). Per the germline V gene, CDR1 is SGHNT and CDR2 is YYREEE (reference sequence). The CDR3 has 13 residues. V lost 9 bases, J lost 1 base, and 10 bases lay in between. CDR3 protein: CATRGKNTGELFF. The CDR3 region has the DNA TGTGCCACTAGGGGGAAGAACACCGGGGAGCTGTTTTTT.

This sequence joins TRBV28 and TRBJ2-7; D is possibly TRBD1 (6 bases). CDR1 MDHEN and CDR2 SYDVKM come from the germline V gene. The CDR3 is 13 residues long. The germline V and J ends were trimmed by 6 bases and 3 bases, with 12 bases remaining between them. Here the CDR3 reads CASSLTGYYEQYF. The CDR3, as DNA: TGTGCCAGCAGCCTAACAGGGTACTACGAGCAGTACTTC. The full variable domain, its missing parts supplied by reference TRBV28 and TRBJ2-7, is DVKVTQSSRYLVKRTGEKVFLECVQDMDHENMFWYRQDPGLGLRLIYFSYDVKMKEKGDIPEGYSVSREKKERFSLILESASTNQTSMYLCASSLTGYYEQYFGPGTRLTVT.

The V and J genes are TRBV19 and TRBJ2-1, with 11 bases that match TRBD2. This CDR3 region has 15 residues. Germline CDR1 is LNHDA and CDR2 is SQIVND (reference sequence). V lost 5 bases, J lost 4 bases, and 4 bases stayed unmatched. This CDR3 reads CASSDLAGGYNEQFF. In DNA form, the CDR3 reads TGTGCCAGTAGTGATCTAGCGGGGGGATACAATGAGCAGTTCTTC. The full variable domain, with the rest looked up from reference TRBV19 and TRBJ2-1, is DGGITQSPKYLFRKEGQNVTLSCEQNLNHDAMYWYRQDPGQGLRLIYYSQIVNDFQKGDIAEGYSVSREKKESFPLTVTSAQKNPTAFYLCASSDLAGGYNEQFFGPGTRLTVL.

This clone has only one observation. V usage is TRBV19 and J usage is TRBJ1-1; D perhaps matches TRBD1 (5 bases). CDR3 size: 15 residues. Per the germline V gene, CDR1 is LNHDA and CDR2 is SQIVND (reference sequence). Trimming took off 2 bases at V and 2 bases at J, with 12 bases between the two ends. In nucleotides, the CDR3 is TGTGCCAGTAGTATAAGTGGGGGGGGTAACACTGAAGCTTTCTTT. Its translation: CASSISGGGNTEAFF.

This clone was picked up a small number of times. The chain has TRBV6-5 and TRBJ1-5; 7 nucleotides match TRBD1. This CDR3 has 15 amino acids. After removal of 5 bases from V and 0 bases from J, the junction contained 4 bases not matched to a gene. The germline gives CDR1 MNHEY, CDR2 SVGAGI. The CDR3, as DNA: TGTGCCAGCAGTCGGGGACAGTATAGCAATCAGCCCCAGCATTTT. Residues: CASSRGQYSNQPQHF.

The chain couples TRBV20-1 to TRBJ2-5, with 8 bases lining up with TRBD2. Germline CDR1 reads DFQATT; CDR2 reads SNEGSKA (reference sequence). Trimming took 6 bases from V and 2 from J; bases not matched to a gene: 17. The CDR3 consists of 17 residues. The CDR3 DNA sequence: TGCAGTGCCAGTCCCCTTCGAGCGGGAGAGTTTCAAGAGACCCAGTACTTC. Amino acid sequence: CSASPLRAGEFQETQYF.

This chain connects TRBV13 to TRBJ1-5; TRBD1 might be the D (6 bases). The CDR3 loop spans 15 amino acids. Trimming took 0 bases from V and 6 from J, leaving 12 bases between them. Looked up from germline, CDR1 is PRHDT and CDR2 is FYEKMQ (reference sequence). The CDR3 loop reads CASSLGHREGQPQHF. CDR3 DNA: TGTGCCAGCAGCTTAGGCCACAGGGAGGGTCAGCCCCAGCATTTT.

The chain joins TRBV27 to TRBJ2-2; perhaps TRBD2 as D (6 bases). There are 14 residues in the CDR3. CDR1 is MNHEY and CDR2 is SMNVEV in the germline V gene (reference sequence). With 8 bases removed from V and 2 bases from J, the gap between germline ends came to 12 bases. CDR3 bases: TGTGCCAGCGCTGGGACTTTCAACACCGGGGAGCTGTTTTTT. It translates to CASAGTFNTGELFF.

CDR3 DNA sequence: TGCAGTGCTAGTTCGCTAGCGGGAACAGGTGAGCAGTTCTTC. The encoded protein is CSASSLAGTGEQFF. This chain links TRBV20-1 with TRBJ2-1; 9 bases agree with TRBD2. This CDR3 spans 14 amino acids. Germline V lookup: CDR1 DFQATT, CDR2 SNEGSKA (reference sequence). The V gene end was trimmed by 3 bases and the J gene end by 9 bases; junction bases not matched to a gene: 9.

The chain combines TRBV18 with TRBJ2-5; tentative D call: TRBD1 (5 bases). This CDR3 comprises 17 residues. Germline V gives CDR1 KGHSH, CDR2 LQKENI. Trimming took off 1 base at V and 2 bases at J, with 17 bases between the two ends. The CDR3 loop reads CASSPRFSGMRQETQYF. CDR3 sequence (DNA): TGTGCCAGCTCACCACGGTTTTCAGGGATGAGACAAGAGACCCAGTACTTC. The variable domain in full, with the rest retrieved from reference TRBV18 and TRBJ2-5, is NAGVMQNPRHLVRRRGQEARLRCSPMKGHSHVYWYRQLPEEGLKFMVYLQKENIIDESGMPKERFSAEFPKEGPSILRIQQVVRGDSAAYFCASSPRFSGMRQETQYFGPGTRLLVL.

The J gene is TRBJ2-4, the V gene TRBV4-3, with 9 bases fitting TRBD2. Trimming took 1 base from V and 3 from J; bases not matched to a gene: 4. The CDR3 sequence is 16 residues long. CDR1 LGHNA and CDR2 YSLEER come from the germline V gene. CDR3 sequence (DNA): TGCGCCAGCAGCCAAGTTAGCGGGGGCTACAAAAACATTCAGTACTTC. Residues: CASSQVSGGYKNIQYF.

The CDR3 here is CASSSGTSGGLEWGEQFF. CDR3 nucleotides: TGCGCCAGCAGCTCCGGGACTAGCGGGGGCCTCGAATGGGGTGAGCAGTTCTTC. This sequence joins TRBV5-1 and TRBJ2-1; TRBD2 matches at 14 bases. Trimming cost V 3 bases and J 9 bases; bases outside gene matches: 14. CDR1 is SGHRS, CDR2 YFSETQ, per germline. This CDR3 is 18 amino acids long.

The CDR3 protein is CASSAQTSGLAYEQYF. CDR3 sequence (DNA): TGCGCCAGCAGCGCCCAGACTAGCGGGCTAGCCTACGAGCAGTACTTC. This rearrangement joins TRBV4-1 to TRBJ2-7, with 10 nucleotides matching TRBD2. The length of the CDR3 is 16 residues. V gave up 5 bases and J gave up 2 bases; unmatched junction bases: 9. CDR1 and CDR2 (germline): MGHRA, YSYEKL.

The V call is TRBV5-5, the J call TRBJ1-1, with 7 bases matching TRBD1. The V gene end was trimmed by 6 bases and the J gene end by 1 base; junction bases not matched to a gene: 9. CDR3 length: 15 residues. Germline V gene lookup returns CDR1 SGHKS and CDR2 YYEKEE (reference sequence). CDR3 coding DNA: TGTGCCAGCACAAAGACAGGGAATAGGAACACTGAAGCTTTCTTT. Protein product: CASTKTGNRNTEAFF.

This chain uses TRBV28 with TRBJ1-2; 9 bases are a match to TRBD1. Unmatched junction bases numbered 3, after V lost 3 bases and J lost 1 base. The length of the CDR3 is 15 residues. The germline CDR1 and CDR2 sequences are MDHEN and SYDVKM. CDR3: CASSLGGQGNYGYTF. In DNA, the CDR3 is TGTGCCAGCAGTTTGGGGGGACAGGGTAACTATGGCTACACCTTC.

This chain links TRBV2 with TRBJ2-2; D might be TRBD2 (6 bases). The germline V gene has CDR1 SNHLY and CDR2 FYNNEI. This CDR3 is built from 13 residues. Trimming took off 11 bases at V and 3 bases at J, with 13 bases between the two ends. CDR3 sequence: CASGTHDTGELFF. The CDR3 bases are TGTGCCTCCGGGACTCATGACACCGGGGAGCTGTTTTTT.